This entry lists 6 T cell receptor beta chains sequenced from one sample in a study of OX40 agonist ivuxolimab in advanced cancers. The method was immunoSEQ multiplex PCR; TCRdb's version includes in-frame clones alone and lacks a portion of them. The sample shows roughly 110,000 clones, less than 95% of them seen only once. The sample in question was CD4+ or CD8+ T cells sorted from blood, obtained in a trial of the OX40 agonist ivuxolimab. Receptors were obtained from an adult with an advanced solid tumor such as melanoma, head and neck, liver or kidney cancer.

CDR3 sequence: CASSPSGRPNTEAFF. The CDR3 DNA is TGTGCCAGCAGCCCCTCGGGACGGCCAAACACTGAAGCTTTCTTT. The chain employs TRBV7-9 and TRBJ1-1; D is possibly TRBD1 (5 bases). This CDR3 region has 15 residues. Germline V gene sequence: CDR1 SEHNR, CDR2 FQNEAQ (reference sequence). Between the trimmed V and J ends, which lost 5 bases and 2 bases, there was a span of 15 bases.

V and J are TRBV28 and TRBJ1-1; maybe TRBD1 (6 bases). V dropped 5 bases and J dropped 2 bases, with 18 bases sitting between them. The CDR3 length is 16 residues. Per germline, CDR1 MDHEN and CDR2 SYDVKM. This CDR3 is CASSKEGGLGNTEAFF. For the CDR3, the DNA is TGTGCCAGCAGTAAAGAAGGGGGGTTGGGTAACACTGAAGCTTTCTTT.

The chain combines TRBV19 with TRBJ2-2, with 14 bases matching TRBD2. V lost 6 bases and J lost 4; bases outside the gene matches: 7. Germline V CDR1 and CDR2: LNHDA, SQIVND (reference sequence). CDR3 length: 17 amino acids. The CDR3 DNA reads as TGTGCCAGTAGAAGGGGACTAGCGGGAGATCCCACCGGGGAGCTGTTTTTT. As protein: CASRRGLAGDPTGELFF. Complete variable domain (other parts from reference TRBV19 and TRBJ2-2): DGGITQSPKYLFRKEGQNVTLSCEQNLNHDAMYWYRQDPGQGLRLIYYSQIVNDFQKGDIAEGYSVSREKKESFPLTVTSAQKNPTAFYLCASRRGLAGDPTGELFFGEGSRLTVL.

Only a few counts were recorded for this clone. The V and J genes are TRBV28 and TRBJ1-3; maybe TRBD1 (5 bases). Germline lookup yields CDR1 MDHEN and CDR2 SYDVKM. CDR3 size: 14 residues. Trimming removed 7 bases from V and 4 bases from J, with 14 bases in between. CDR3 in DNA: TGTGCCAGCACCCCCGGGGGGACGGGAAACACCATATATTTT. Encoded protein: CASTPGGTGNTIYF. The full variable domain, rest sourced from reference TRBV28 and TRBJ1-3, is DVKVTQSSRYLVKRTGEKVFLECVQDMDHENMFWYRQDPGLGLRLIYFSYDVKMKEKGDIPEGYSVSREKKERFSLILESASTNQTSMYLCASTPGGTGNTIYFGEGSWLTVV.

The chain couples TRBV29-1 to TRBJ1-1; D perhaps matches TRBD1 (5 bases). Trimming stripped 2 bases from V and 4 bases from J, with 11 bases between. Germline CDR1 is SQVTM and CDR2 is ANQGSEA. The CDR3 runs 13 residues. The CDR3 sequence: CSVERGGGTEAFF. CDR3 DNA: TGCAGCGTTGAAAGGGGTGGTGGCACTGAAGCTTTCTTT. The full variable domain, in which reference TRBV29-1 and TRBJ1-1 provide the parts outside the CDR3, is SAVISQKPSRDICQRGTSLTIQCQVDSQVTMMFWYRQQPGQSLTLIATANQGSEATYESGFVIDKFPISRPNLTFSTLTVSNMSPEDSSIYLCSVERGGGTEAFFGQGTRLTVV.

The rearrangement links TRBV28 to TRBJ1-1; D possibly corresponds to TRBD1 (6 bases). Deletions cut 5 bases from V and 5 bases from J, with 15 bases between. There are 14 residues in the CDR3. In germline, CDR1 is MDHEN, CDR2 SYDVKM. CDR3 nucleotides: TGTGCCAGCAGTGCCGGACAGTGGGGAACTGAAGCTTTCTTT. The encoded protein is CASSAGQWGTEAFF. The variable domain in full, with the rest retrieved from reference TRBV28 and TRBJ1-1, is DVKVTQSSRYLVKRTGEKVFLECVQDMDHENMFWYRQDPGLGLRLIYFSYDVKMKEKGDIPEGYSVSREKKERFSLILESASTNQTSMYLCASSAGQWGTEAFFGQGTRLTVV.